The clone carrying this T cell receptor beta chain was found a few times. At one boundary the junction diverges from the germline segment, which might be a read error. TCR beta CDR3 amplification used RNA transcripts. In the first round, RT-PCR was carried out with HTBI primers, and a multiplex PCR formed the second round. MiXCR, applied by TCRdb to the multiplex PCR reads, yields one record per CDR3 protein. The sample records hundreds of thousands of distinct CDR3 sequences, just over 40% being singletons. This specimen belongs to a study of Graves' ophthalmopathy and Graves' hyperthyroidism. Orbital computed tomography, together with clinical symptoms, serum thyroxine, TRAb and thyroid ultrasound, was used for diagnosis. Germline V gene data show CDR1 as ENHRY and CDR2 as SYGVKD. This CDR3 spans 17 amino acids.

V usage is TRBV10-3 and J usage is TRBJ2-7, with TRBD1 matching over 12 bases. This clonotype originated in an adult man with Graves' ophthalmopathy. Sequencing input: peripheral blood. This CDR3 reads CASSYLGQGADTYEQYF. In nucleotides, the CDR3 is TGTGCCAGCAGTTACTTGGGACAGGGGGCCGATACCTACGAGCAGTACTTC.